A selection of T cell receptor beta chains follows, all from one sample in a study of cytomegalovirus exposure and HLA in healthy donors. Assay: immunoSEQ multiplex PCR; the TCRdb copy retains only in-frame clones and omits some. The sample shows over 90,000 clones, around 82% of them seen only once. Sequencing was performed on PBMCs. These receptors all come from a woman aged 18-30 years in good health and CMV-seropositive. Each CDR3 is given with its conserved first and last residue. Fields, in order: J gene, D gene, V gene, clone size, CDR3 protein, CDR3 DNA. A D gene is named only where the DNA matches it firmly. Not every row has a clone size; where given, it reads once, few, many or a size class.

J: TRBJ1-4; D: .; V: TRBV7-5; size: few; CDR3: CARNLARGNEKLFF; DNA: TGTGCCAGAAATCTCGCCAGGGGGAATGAAAAACTGTTTTTT
J: TRBJ2-7; D: .; V: TRBV18; size: .; CDR3: CASSLDSGIAEQYF; DNA: TGTGCCAGCTCGCTCGACAGTGGGATCGCCGAGCAGTACTTC
J: TRBJ2-2; D: .; V: TRBV27; size: .; CDR3: CASSWGAGAGPGELFF; DNA: TGTGCCAGCAGTTGGGGGGCCGGAGCGGGACCTGGGGAGCTGTTTTTT
J: TRBJ1-6; D: TRBD1; V: TRBV4-1; size: .; CDR3: CASSQPDRGINSPLHF; DNA: TGCGCCAGCAGCCAACCCGACAGGGGGATTAATTCACCCCTCCACTTT
J: TRBJ1-6; D: TRBD1; V: TRBV28; size: few; CDR3: CASLGQGYSPLHF; DNA: TGTGCCAGCCTGGGACAGGGTTATTCACCCCTCCACTTT
J: TRBJ2-7; D: .; V: TRBV28; size: .; CDR3: CASTLTGIGYEQYF; DNA: TGTGCCAGCACCCTCACAGGGATAGGGTACGAGCAGTACTTC
J: TRBJ1-2; D: .; V: TRBV28; size: .; CDR3: CASSSHNYGYTF; DNA: TGTGCCAGCAGTTCACACAACTATGGCTACACCTTC
J: TRBJ1-5; D: TRBD1; V: TRBV6-6; size: .; CDR3: CASRPLGQGGDQPQHF; DNA: TGTGCCAGCAGGCCCCTCGGACAGGGCGGGGATCAGCCCCAGCATTTT
J: TRBJ2-7; D: TRBD2; V: TRBV7-3; size: .; CDR3: CASNLAGGSYEQYF; DNA: TGTGCCAGCAATCTAGCGGGGGGGAGCTACGAGCAGTACTTC
J: TRBJ2-2; D: TRBD2; V: TRBV13; size: .; CDR3: CASSAGTTNTGELFF; DNA: TGTGCCAGCAGCGCGGGGACTACTAACACCGGGGAGCTGTTTTTT
J: TRBJ2-1; D: .; V: TRBV4-1; size: once; CDR3: CASSHPRAYNEQFF; DNA: TGCGCCAGCAGCCACCCGAGGGCCTACAATGAGCAGTTCTTC
J: TRBJ2-7; D: TRBD2; V: TRBV2; size: .; CDR3: CASIATSGGDEQYF; DNA: TGTGCCAGCATTGCGACTAGCGGGGGTGACGAGCAGTACTTC
J: TRBJ2-2; D: TRBD2; V: TRBV6-6; size: few; CDR3: CASRILAVRNTGELFF; DNA: TGTGCCAGCAGGATTCTAGCGGTGAGGAACACCGGGGAGCTGTTTTTT
J: TRBJ1-2; D: TRBD1; V: TRBV5-1; size: once; CDR3: CASSSGQGSGYTF; DNA: TGCGCCAGCAGTTCCGGACAGGGTTCTGGCTACACCTTC
J: TRBJ2-7; D: TRBD2; V: TRBV4-2; size: .; CDR3: CASSQETGSGGAGEQYF; DNA: TGTGCCAGCAGCCAAGAAACGGGTAGCGGGGGGGCTGGTGAGCAGTACTTC
J: TRBJ2-3; D: .; V: TRBV4-3; size: .; CDR3: CASSQDSGSGSDTQYF; DNA: TGCGCCAGCAGCCAAGATAGTGGGAGCGGATCAGATACGCAGTATTTT
J: TRBJ2-2; D: TRBD2; V: TRBV2; size: .; CDR3: CASKPGGRTGELFF; DNA: TGTGCCAGCAAGCCGGGAGGGAGGACCGGGGAGCTGTTTTTT
J: TRBJ2-7; D: TRBD2; V: TRBV6-4; size: .; CDR3: CASRGVAGLSYEQYF; DNA: TGTGCCAGCAGGGGGGTAGCGGGACTCTCCTACGAGCAGTACTTC
J: TRBJ1-5; D: TRBD1; V: TRBV7-9; size: once; CDR3: CASSLGTGDPWHF; DNA: TGTGCCAGCAGCTTGGGGACAGGGGACCCCTGGCATTTT
J: TRBJ2-3; D: .; V: TRBV6-6; size: .; CDR3: CASSPLGAGGTDTQYF; DNA: TGTGCCAGCAGCCCCCTGGGGGCGGGAGGCACAGATACGCAGTATTTT
J: TRBJ2-1; D: TRBD2; V: TRBV12-5; size: .; CDR3: CASGFPLAGDNEQFF; DNA: TGTGCTAGTGGTTTCCCCCTAGCGGGAGACAATGAGCAGTTCTTC
J: TRBJ2-3; D: .; V: TRBV19; size: once; CDR3: CASSIWGPLSSTDTQYF; DNA: TGTGCCAGTAGTATCTGGGGCCCCTTAAGTTCCACAGATACGCAGTATTTT
J: TRBJ2-5; D: TRBD1; V: TRBV6-5; size: .; CDR3: CASSRDSRETQYF; DNA: TGTGCCAGCAGCCGGGACAGCAGAGAGACCCAGTACTTC
J: TRBJ2-1; D: TRBD2; V: TRBV7-2; size: .; CDR3: CASIRGLAGDNEQFF; DNA: TGTGCCAGCATCCGGGGTCTAGCGGGGGACAATGAGCAGTTCTTC
J: TRBJ1-2; D: .; V: TRBV6-5; size: .; CDR3: CASIQGSNYGYTF; DNA: TGTGCCAGCATCCAGGGCTCCAACTATGGCTACACCTTC
J: TRBJ1-5; D: .; V: TRBV19; size: few; CDR3: CASSIGAHSNQPQHF; DNA: TGTGCCAGTAGTATTGGGGCTCATAGCAATCAGCCCCAGCATTTT
J: TRBJ2-4; D: .; V: TRBV4-1; size: .; CDR3: CASSQGGGSAKNIQYF; DNA: TGCGCCAGCAGCCAAGGAGGCGGGTCGGCCAAAAACATTCAGTACTTC
J: TRBJ1-1; D: .; V: TRBV9; size: .; CDR3: CASSPEVGTEAFF; DNA: TGTGCCAGCAGCCCAGAGGTCGGCACTGAAGCTTTCTTT
J: TRBJ1-2; D: TRBD1; V: TRBV2; size: .; CDR3: CASIATGGFGGYTF; DNA: TGTGCCAGCATTGCCACAGGGGGTTTTGGGGGCTACACCTTC
J: TRBJ1-1; D: TRBD1; V: TRBV18; size: .; CDR3: CASSPVTGGNTEAFF; DNA: TGTGCCAGCTCACCGGTAACAGGGGGAAACACTGAAGCTTTCTTT
J: TRBJ1-1; D: .; V: TRBV7-9; size: .; CDR3: CASGSPGAFF; DNA: TGTGCCAGCGGCTCCCCCGGAGCTTTCTTT
J: TRBJ2-7; D: .; V: TRBV5-4; size: .; CDR3: CASSSSSYEQYF; DNA: TGTGCCAGCAGCTCGAGCTCCTACGAGCAGTACTTC
J: TRBJ2-7; D: .; V: TRBV19; size: .; CDR3: CASSNRVEQYF; DNA: TGTGCCAGTAGTAACAGGGTCGAGCAGTACTTC
J: TRBJ2-3; D: TRBD1; V: TRBV7-2; size: .; CDR3: CASSPGTGQHYTQYF; DNA: TGTGCCAGCAGCCCGGGGACAGGGCAACATTATACGCAGTATTTT
J: TRBJ2-3; D: TRBD2; V: TRBV7-2; size: .; CDR3: CASSLGLAGVGWPDTQYF; DNA: TGTGCCAGCAGCTTAGGACTAGCGGGGGTGGGTTGGCCAGATACGCAGTATTTT
J: TRBJ1-1; D: .; V: TRBV9; size: once; CDR3: CASRMFGGRDKNTEAFF; DNA: TGTGCCAGCAGGATGTTCGGTGGACGGGATAAGAACACTGAAGCTTTCTTT
J: TRBJ2-5; D: TRBD1; V: TRBV6-1; size: .; CDR3: CASKIGTALPTQYF; DNA: TGTGCCAGCAAGATCGGGACAGCCCTGCCGACCCAGTACTTC
J: TRBJ1-1; D: .; V: TRBV11-2; size: once; CDR3: CASSLPTVTEAFF; DNA: TGTGCCAGCAGCTTACCGACAGTCACTGAAGCTTTCTTT
J: TRBJ2-7; D: TRBD2; V: TRBV19; size: .; CDR3: CASKGREGHEQYF; DNA: TGTGCCAGTAAAGGGCGGGAGGGCCACGAGCAGTACTTC
J: TRBJ2-2; D: TRBD1; V: TRBV10-3; size: .; CDR3: CAIPTDRGTNTGELFF; DNA: TGTGCCATACCCACTGACAGGGGAACGAACACCGGGGAGCTGTTTTTT
J: TRBJ2-7; D: TRBD1; V: TRBV27; size: .; CDR3: CASSQGQGWYEQYF; DNA: TGTGCCAGCAGCCAGGGACAGGGGTGGTACGAGCAGTACTTC
J: TRBJ1-5; D: TRBD1; V: TRBV18; size: .; CDR3: CASSREDRGIDQPQHF; DNA: TGTGCCAGCTCTCGAGAGGACAGGGGTATTGATCAGCCCCAGCATTTT
J: TRBJ1-2; D: TRBD1; V: TRBV5-4; size: once; CDR3: CASSLGVRQGDYGYTF; DNA: TGTGCCAGCAGCCTCGGCGTGAGACAGGGGGACTATGGCTACACCTTC
J: TRBJ2-3; D: TRBD2; V: TRBV14; size: .; CDR3: CASSQVPVGAGVQYF; DNA: TGTGCCAGCAGCCAAGTCCCCGTGGGAGCGGGAGTGCAGTATTTT
J: TRBJ2-7; D: .; V: TRBV13; size: .; CDR3: CASSLRDYSYEQYF; DNA: TGTGCCAGCAGCTTACGGGATTACTCCTACGAGCAGTACTTC